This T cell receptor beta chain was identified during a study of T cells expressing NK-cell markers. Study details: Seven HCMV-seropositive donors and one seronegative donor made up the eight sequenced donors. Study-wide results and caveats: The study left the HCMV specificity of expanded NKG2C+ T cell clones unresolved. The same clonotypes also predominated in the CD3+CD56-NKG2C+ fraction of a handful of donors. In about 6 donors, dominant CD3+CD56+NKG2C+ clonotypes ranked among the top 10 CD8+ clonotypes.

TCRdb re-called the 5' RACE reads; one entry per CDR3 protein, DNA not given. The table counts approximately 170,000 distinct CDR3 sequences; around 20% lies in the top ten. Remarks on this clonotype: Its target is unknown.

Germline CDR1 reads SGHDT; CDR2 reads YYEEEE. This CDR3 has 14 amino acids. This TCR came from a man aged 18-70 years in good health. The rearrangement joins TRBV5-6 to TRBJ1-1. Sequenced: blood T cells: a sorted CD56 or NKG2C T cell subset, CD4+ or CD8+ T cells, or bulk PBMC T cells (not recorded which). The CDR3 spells CASSLDRENTEAFF.